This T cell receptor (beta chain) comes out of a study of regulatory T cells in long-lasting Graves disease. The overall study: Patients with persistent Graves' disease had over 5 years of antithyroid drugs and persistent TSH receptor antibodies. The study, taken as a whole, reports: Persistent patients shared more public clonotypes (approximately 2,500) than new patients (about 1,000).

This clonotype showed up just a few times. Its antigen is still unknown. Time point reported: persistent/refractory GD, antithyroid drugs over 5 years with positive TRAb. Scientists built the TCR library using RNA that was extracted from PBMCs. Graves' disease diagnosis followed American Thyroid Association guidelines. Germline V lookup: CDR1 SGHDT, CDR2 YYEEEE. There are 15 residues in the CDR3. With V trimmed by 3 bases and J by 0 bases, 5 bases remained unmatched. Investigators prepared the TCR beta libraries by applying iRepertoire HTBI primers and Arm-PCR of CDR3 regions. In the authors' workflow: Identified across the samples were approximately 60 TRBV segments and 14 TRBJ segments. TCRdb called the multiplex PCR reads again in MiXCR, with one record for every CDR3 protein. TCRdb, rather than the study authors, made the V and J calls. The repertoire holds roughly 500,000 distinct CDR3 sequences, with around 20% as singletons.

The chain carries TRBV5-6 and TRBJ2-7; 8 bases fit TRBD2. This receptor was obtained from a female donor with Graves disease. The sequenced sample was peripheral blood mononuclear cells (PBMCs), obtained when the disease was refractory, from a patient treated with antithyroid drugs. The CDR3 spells CASSYPGLGSYEQYF. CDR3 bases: TGTGCCAGCAGCTACCCGGGACTAGGCTCCTACGAGCAGTACTTC. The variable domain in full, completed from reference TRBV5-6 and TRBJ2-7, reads DAGVTQSPTHLIKTRGQQVTLRCSPKSGHDTVSWYQQALGQGPQFIFQYYEEEERQRGNFPDRFSGHQFPNYSSELNVNALLLGDSALYLCASSYPGLGSYEQYFGPGTRLTVT.